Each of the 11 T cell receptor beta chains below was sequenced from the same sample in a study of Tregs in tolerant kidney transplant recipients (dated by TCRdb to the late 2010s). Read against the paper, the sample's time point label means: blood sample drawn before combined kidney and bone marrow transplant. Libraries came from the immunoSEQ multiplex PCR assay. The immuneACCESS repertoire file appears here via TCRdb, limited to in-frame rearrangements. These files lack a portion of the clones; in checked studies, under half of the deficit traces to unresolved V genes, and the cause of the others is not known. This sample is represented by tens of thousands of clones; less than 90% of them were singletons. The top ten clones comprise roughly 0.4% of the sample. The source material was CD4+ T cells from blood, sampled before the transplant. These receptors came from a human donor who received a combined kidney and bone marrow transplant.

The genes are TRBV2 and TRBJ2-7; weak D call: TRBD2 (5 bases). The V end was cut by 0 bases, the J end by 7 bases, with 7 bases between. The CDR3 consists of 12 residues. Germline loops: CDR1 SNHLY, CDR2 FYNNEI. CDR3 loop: CASSEAPGEQYF. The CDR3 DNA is TGTGCCAGCAGTGAAGCGCCGGGGGAGCAGTACTTC. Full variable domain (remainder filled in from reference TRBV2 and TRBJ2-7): EPEVTQTPSHQVTQMGQEVILRCVPISNHLYFYWYRQILGQKVEFLVSFYNNEISEKSEIFDDQFSVERPDGSNFTLKIRSTKLEDSAMYFCASSEAPGEQYFGPGTRLTVT.

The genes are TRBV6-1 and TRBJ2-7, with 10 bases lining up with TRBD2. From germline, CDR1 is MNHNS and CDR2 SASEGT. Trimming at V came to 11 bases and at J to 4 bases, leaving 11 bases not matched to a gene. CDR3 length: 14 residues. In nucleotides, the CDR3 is TGTGCCGCATGTAGGACTAGCGGACTATACGAGCAGTACTTC. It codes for CAACRTSGLYEQYF.

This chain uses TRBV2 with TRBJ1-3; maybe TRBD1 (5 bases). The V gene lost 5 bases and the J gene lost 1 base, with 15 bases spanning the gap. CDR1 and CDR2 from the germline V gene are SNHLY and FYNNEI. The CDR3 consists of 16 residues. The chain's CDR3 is CASSYTEQASGNTIYF. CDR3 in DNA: TGTGCCAGCAGTTACACCGAACAGGCTTCTGGAAACACCATATATTTT.

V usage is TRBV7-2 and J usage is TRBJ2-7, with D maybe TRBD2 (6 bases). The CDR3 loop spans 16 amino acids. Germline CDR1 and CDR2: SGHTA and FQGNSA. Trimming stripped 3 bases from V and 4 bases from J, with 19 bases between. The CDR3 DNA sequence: TGTGCCAGCAGCTTGGGGGTCCTGGGCGCGGGGTACGAGCAGTACTTC. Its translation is CASSLGVLGAGYEQYF.

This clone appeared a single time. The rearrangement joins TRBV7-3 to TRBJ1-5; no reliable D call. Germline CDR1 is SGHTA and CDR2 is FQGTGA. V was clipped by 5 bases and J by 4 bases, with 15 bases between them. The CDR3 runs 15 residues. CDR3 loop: CASSPRGRSNQPQHF. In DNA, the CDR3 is TGTGCCAGCAGCCCTCGGGGTCGCTCGAATCAGCCCCAGCATTTT.

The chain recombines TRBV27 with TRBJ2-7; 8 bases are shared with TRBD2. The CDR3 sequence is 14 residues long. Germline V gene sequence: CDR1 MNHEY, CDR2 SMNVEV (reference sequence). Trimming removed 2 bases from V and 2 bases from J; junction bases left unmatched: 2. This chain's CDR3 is CASSLGGGTYEQYF. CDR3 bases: TGTGCCAGCAGTTTAGGCGGGGGGACCTACGAGCAGTACTTC.

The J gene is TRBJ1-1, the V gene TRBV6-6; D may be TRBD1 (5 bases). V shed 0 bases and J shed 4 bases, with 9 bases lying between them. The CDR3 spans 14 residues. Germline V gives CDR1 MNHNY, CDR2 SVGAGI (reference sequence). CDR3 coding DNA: TGTGCCAGCAGTTACTCAGACAGAACCACTGAAGCTTTCTTT. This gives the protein CASSYSDRTTEAFF.

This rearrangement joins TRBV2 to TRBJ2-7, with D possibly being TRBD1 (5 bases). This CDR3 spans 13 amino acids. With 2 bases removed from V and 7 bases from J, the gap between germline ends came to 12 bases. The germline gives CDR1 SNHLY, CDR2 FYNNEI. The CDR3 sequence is CASSENRYGEQYF. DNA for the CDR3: TGTGCCAGCAGTGAAAACAGGTACGGGGAGCAGTACTTC. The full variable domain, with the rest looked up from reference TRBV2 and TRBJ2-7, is EPEVTQTPSHQVTQMGQEVILRCVPISNHLYFYWYRQILGQKVEFLVSFYNNEISEKSEIFDDQFSVERPDGSNFTLKIRSTKLEDSAMYFCASSENRYGEQYFGPGTRLTVT.

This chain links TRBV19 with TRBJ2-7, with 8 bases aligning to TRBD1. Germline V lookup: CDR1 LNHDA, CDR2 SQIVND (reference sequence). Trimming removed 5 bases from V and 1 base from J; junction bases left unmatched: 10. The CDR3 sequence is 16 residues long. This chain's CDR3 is CASSPETGVGSYEQYF. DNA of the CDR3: TGTGCCAGTAGTCCAGAGACAGGGGTAGGGTCCTACGAGCAGTACTTC. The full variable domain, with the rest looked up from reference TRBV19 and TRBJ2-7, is DGGITQSPKYLFRKEGQNVTLSCEQNLNHDAMYWYRQDPGQGLRLIYYSQIVNDFQKGDIAEGYSVSREKKESFPLTVTSAQKNPTAFYLCASSPETGVGSYEQYFGPGTRLTVT.

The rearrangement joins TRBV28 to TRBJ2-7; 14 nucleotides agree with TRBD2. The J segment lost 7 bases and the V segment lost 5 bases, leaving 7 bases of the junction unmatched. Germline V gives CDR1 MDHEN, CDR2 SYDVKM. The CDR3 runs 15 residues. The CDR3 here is CASSKGTSGRSEQYF. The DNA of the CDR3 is TGTGCCAGCAGTAAAGGGACTAGCGGGAGATCAGAGCAGTACTTC.

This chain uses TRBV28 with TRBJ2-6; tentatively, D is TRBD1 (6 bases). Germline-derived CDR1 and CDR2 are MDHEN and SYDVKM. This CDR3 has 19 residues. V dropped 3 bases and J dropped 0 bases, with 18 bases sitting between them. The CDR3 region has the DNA TGTGCCAGCAGTTTTGGACAGAAATTTTCCAGCTCTGGGGCCAACGTCCTGACTTTC. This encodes CASSFGQKFSSSGANVLTF.